The 25 T cell receptor beta chains below come from one sample, sequenced in a study of control samples from healthy donors and cancer patients. Clones were sequenced by immunoSEQ multiplex PCR, and TCRdb holds only the in-frame ones, with some missing. This table has some 99,000 clones, around 89% appearing once. The sequencing input was blood. All receptors derive from a woman between 50 and 59 years old in good health.

The chain is built from TRBV28 and TRBJ2-2; D perhaps matches TRBD1 (6 bases). The CDR3 is made up of 14 amino acids. Between the trimmed V and J ends, which lost 4 bases and 6 bases, there was a span of 12 bases. Germline V gene lookup returns CDR1 MDHEN and CDR2 SYDVKM. In DNA form, the CDR3 reads TGTGCCAGCAGTTATACAGGGTTGGCCGGGGAGCTGTTTTTT. It specifies CASSYTGLAGELFF.

The genes are TRBV11-2 and TRBJ2-3; the D gene is possibly TRBD2 (6 bases). Trimming removed 3 bases from V and 0 bases from J, with 7 bases in between. The CDR3 runs 14 residues. CDR1 SGHAT and CDR2 FQNNGV come from the germline V gene. CDR3 DNA sequence: TGTGCCAGCAGCTTCGGGGGTAGCACAGATACGCAGTATTTT. The encoded protein is CASSFGGSTDTQYF.

V gene TRBV5-6 combines with J gene TRBJ2-7; tentative D call: TRBD2 (5 bases). Germline-derived CDR1 and CDR2 are SGHDT and YYEEEE. The CDR3 is 14 residues long. V was pared by 0 bases and J by 7 bases, with 14 bases between. CDR3 sequence: CASSLDWESGEQYV. The CDR3, as DNA: TGTGCCAGCAGCTTGGACTGGGAATCGGGGGAGCAGTACGTC.

The chain recombines TRBV6-6 with TRBJ2-3; no clear D gene. The V and J ends lost 6 bases and 0 bases respectively, with 16 bases between them. Germline-derived CDR1 and CDR2 are MNHNY and SVGAGI (reference sequence). This CDR3 has 16 residues. The CDR3 DNA is TGTGCCAGCAGCCCCCCCACGCGGCTAAGCACAGATACGCAGTATTTT. The encoded protein is CASSPPTRLSTDTQYF.

The chain has TRBV21-1 and TRBJ2-3; whether TRBD2, the table's D call, matches the DNA was not checked. TRBV21-1 is reported as a pseudogene. The CDR3 length is 16 residues. The CDR3, as DNA: TGTGCCAGCAGCACCGACTGGGGGGGGGCTGGGGATACGCAGTATTTT. Translating it yields CASSTDWGGAGDTQYF.

The chain employs TRBV6-5 and TRBJ1-2, with 7 nucleotides matching TRBD1. This CDR3 is built from 15 residues. V dropped 5 bases and J dropped 2; count of bases not matched to a gene: 8. CDR1 is MNHEY, CDR2 SVGAGI, per germline. The CDR3 reads CASSRDRGLNYGYTF. The CDR3 bases are TGTGCCAGCAGTCGGGACAGAGGATTGAACTATGGCTACACCTTC.

This rearrangement joins TRBV27 to TRBJ1-4, with D tentatively TRBD1 (6 bases). The V gene lost 6 bases and the J gene lost 5 bases, with 13 bases spanning the gap. Germline V gene sequence: CDR1 MNHEY, CDR2 SMNVEV (reference sequence). This CDR3 region has 14 residues. The CDR3 nucleotides are TGTGCCAGCAGGGAGTCCAGGGGAAATGAAAAACTGTTTTTT. Translated, it gives CASRESRGNEKLFF.

The chain has TRBV20-1 and TRBJ2-3; TRBD2 matches 8 bases. CDR3 length: 17 residues. Germline V gene lookup returns CDR1 DFQATT and CDR2 SNEGSKA (reference sequence). The ends lost 3 bases at V and 2 bases at J; junction bases unmatched: 13. In DNA form, the CDR3 reads TGCAGTGCTAGTGGTGAAGCGGGAGCAGGGACCACAGATACGCAGTATTTT. This codes for CSASGEAGAGTTDTQYF.

J is TRBJ1-1 and V is TRBV6-5; maybe TRBD1 (6 bases). CDR1 MNHEY and CDR2 SVGAGI come from the germline V gene. This CDR3 has 12 amino acids. The CDR3 loop is CVAGRGYTEAFF. CDR3 sequence (DNA): TGTGTCGCGGGCAGGGGATACACTGAAGCTTTCTTT.

As for this clone: Other DNA variants within this sample encode the same CDR3. This chain links TRBV6-5 with TRBJ1-2, with a tentative D call TRBD1 (6 bases). Germline loops: CDR1 MNHEY, CDR2 SVGAGI. CDR3 length: 16 amino acids. The V and J ends lost 1 base and 6 bases respectively, with 18 bases between them. The chain's CDR3 is CASSYFPGTQVDGYTF. The CDR3 DNA follows: TGTGCCAGCAGTTACTTTCCTGGGACACAGGTGGATGGCTACACCTTC.

The chain carries TRBV5-1 and TRBJ2-5, with D perhaps given as TRBD1 or TRBD2 (5 bases each). Trimming shortened V by 4 bases and J by 4 bases, and 17 bases separated the two germline ends. The germline CDR1 and CDR2 sequences are SGHRS and YFSETQ. CDR3 size: 15 residues. The CDR3 protein is CASSRDPSKGETQYF. For the CDR3, the DNA is TGCGCCAGCAGCCGGGACCCCTCGAAGGGAGAGACCCAGTACTTC.

The gene calls are TRBV5-1 and TRBJ2-7; TRBD1 aligns across 8 bases. The germline V gene has CDR1 SGHRS and CDR2 YFSETQ. CDR3 length: 13 amino acids. V lost 4 bases to trimming and J lost 6 bases; unmatched junction nucleotides: 6. The CDR3 nucleotides are TGCGCCAGCAGCGCGAGACAGGGGAGCGAGCAGTACGTC. Protein: CASSARQGSEQYV.

This chain joins TRBV30 and TRBJ2-7; D is unclear. V lost 7 bases and J 3 bases, leaving 10 bases between the germline ends. The CDR3 length is 11 residues. Germline CDR1 reads GTSNPN; CDR2 reads SVGIG (reference sequence). The CDR3, as DNA: TGTGCCTACCTGAGAGGCTACGAGCAGTACTTC. As protein: CAYLRGYEQYF.

This clone has a handful of counts. The chain employs TRBV7-9 and TRBJ1-1, with D possibly TRBD1 on 6 matching bases. The CDR3 length is 14 residues. CDR1 is SEHNR and CDR2 is FQNEAQ in the germline V gene (reference sequence). Trimming pared 3 bases from V and 1 base from J, leaving 9 bases between. This CDR3 reads CASSFSGANTEAFF. CDR3 DNA: TGTGCCAGCAGCTTTTCGGGGGCGAACACTGAAGCTTTCTTT. Combining the CDR3 with reference TRBV7-9 and TRBJ1-1 gives the whole variable domain DTGVSQNPRHKITKRGQNVTFRCDPISEHNRLYWYRQTLGQGPEFLTYFQNEAQLEKSRLLSDRFSAERPKGSFSTLEIQRTEQGDSAMYLCASSFSGANTEAFFGQGTRLTVV.

This clone was counted between two and nine times. The chain uses TRBV6-5 and TRBJ1-5, with D unclear. Trimming took 5 bases from V and 3 from J, leaving 11 bases between them. The CDR3 sequence is 14 residues long. CDR1 and CDR2 from the germline V gene are MNHEY and SVGAGI. The CDR3 protein is CASSQSRDNQPQHF. The DNA of the CDR3 is TGTGCCAGCAGTCAGTCGCGGGACAATCAGCCCCAGCATTTT.

The rearrangement joins TRBV5-1 to TRBJ2-5, with 8 bases matching TRBD1. Trimming at V came to 4 bases and at J to 3 bases, leaving 8 bases not matched to a gene. Per the germline V gene, CDR1 is SGHRS and CDR2 is YFSETQ. The CDR3 sequence is 15 residues long. Written as DNA, the CDR3 is TGCGCCAGCAGCCCGGGGACAGGACCTGAAGAGACCCAGTACTTC. Translating it yields CASSPGTGPEETQYF.

This sequence joins TRBV6-4 and TRBJ1-6, with D perhaps TRBD1 (5 bases). Germline CDR1 and CDR2: MRHNA and SNTAGT. The V end was cut by 4 bases, the J end by 6 bases, with 16 bases between. The CDR3 length is 16 residues. The CDR3: CASSGRGSHLNSPLHF. The CDR3 nucleotides are TGTGCCAGCAGTGGACGGGGGTCACACCTTAATTCACCCCTCCACTTT.

The chain recombines TRBV5-4 with TRBJ2-7; no reliable D call. V lost 3 bases to trimming and J lost 2 bases, with 3 bases between them. Germline V gene sequence: CDR1 SGHNT, CDR2 YYREEE (reference sequence). CDR3 length: 11 residues. DNA for the CDR3: TGTGCCAGCAGCTCCCCCTACGAGCAGTACTTC. Translating it yields CASSSPYEQYF.

This chain connects TRBV3-1 (or the pseudogene TRBV3-2) to TRBJ1-2; D uncertain. Germline-derived CDR1 and CDR2 are LGHDT and YNNKEL (reference sequence). The V end lost 4 bases, the J end lost 2 bases, and 23 bases lay between the germline ends. This CDR3 region has 18 residues. CDR3 loop: CASSRVEGSTWSNYGYTF. DNA of the CDR3: TGTGCCAGCAGCCGAGTAGAAGGCTCCACATGGTCGAACTATGGCTACACCTTC.

This clone was seen more than once but under ten times. The chain couples TRBV6-2 or TRBV6-3 to TRBJ1-2, with a weak D call TRBD1 (6 bases). V was cut by 4 bases and J by 1 base, with 19 bases left in between. CDR3 length: 17 residues. Germline V gene data show CDR1 as MNHEY and CDR2 as SVGEGT. Here the CDR3 DNA reads TGTGCCAGCAGTTTGGGGGGCGAGCCCCAAGATAACTATGGCTACACCTTC. Translated: CASSLGGEPQDNYGYTF.

This clone was seen once. The gene calls are TRBV5-6 and TRBJ2-1; 7 nucleotides agree with TRBD2. Per the germline V gene, CDR1 is SGHDT and CDR2 is YYEEEE. V shed 4 bases, J shed 8 bases, and the junction held 12 bases outside the gene matches. This CDR3 comprises 15 residues. CDR3 sequence reads: CASSRRDYPRDEQFF. The CDR3 DNA reads TGTGCCAGCAGCCGCCGGGACTATCCTAGGGATGAGCAGTTCTTC.

The CDR3 DNA reads as TGTGCCAGTAGTATTTATAGCGGCGGCACAGATACGCAGTATTTT. Translated: CASSIYSGGTDTQYF. The chain employs TRBV19 and TRBJ2-3; tentative D call: TRBD2 (6 bases). Looked up from germline, CDR1 is LNHDA and CDR2 is SQIVND (reference sequence). The length of the CDR3 is 15 residues. The V end lost 3 bases, the J end lost 1 base, and 11 bases lay between the germline ends. The full variable domain, in which reference TRBV19 and TRBJ2-3 provide the parts outside the CDR3, is DGGITQSPKYLFRKEGQNVTLSCEQNLNHDAMYWYRQDPGQGLRLIYYSQIVNDFQKGDIAEGYSVSREKKESFPLTVTSAQKNPTAFYLCASSIYSGGTDTQYFGPGTRLTVL.

The rearrangement uses TRBV7-6 and TRBJ1-5; D is undetermined. CDR1 is SGHVS and CDR2 is FNYEAQ in the germline V gene. This CDR3 is 13 amino acids long. The ends were cut back, 2 bases at V and 0 bases at J, with 2 bases in the middle. The CDR3 sequence: CASSLTSNQPQHF. CDR3 DNA: TGTGCCAGCAGCTTAACTAGCAATCAGCCCCAGCATTTT.

The rearrangement links TRBV11-1 to TRBJ2-7, with 12 positions matching TRBD2. With V trimmed by 4 bases and J by 1 base, 5 bases remained unmatched. The CDR3 is made up of 16 amino acids. In germline, CDR1 is SGHAT, CDR2 FQDESV (reference sequence). The chain's CDR3 is CASSSRLAGVSYEQYF. The CDR3 nucleotides are TGTGCCAGCAGCTCCAGACTAGCGGGGGTATCCTACGAGCAGTACTTC.

This chain connects TRBV28 to TRBJ2-3; maybe TRBD2 (5 bases). Germline CDR1 MDHEN, CDR2 SYDVKM. V dropped 6 bases and J dropped 2 bases, with 18 bases sitting between them. There are 16 residues in the CDR3. The CDR3 here is CASRGGAGLLTDTQYF. The DNA of the CDR3 is TGTGCCAGCAGGGGCGGCGCGGGCCTGCTCACAGATACGCAGTATTTT.